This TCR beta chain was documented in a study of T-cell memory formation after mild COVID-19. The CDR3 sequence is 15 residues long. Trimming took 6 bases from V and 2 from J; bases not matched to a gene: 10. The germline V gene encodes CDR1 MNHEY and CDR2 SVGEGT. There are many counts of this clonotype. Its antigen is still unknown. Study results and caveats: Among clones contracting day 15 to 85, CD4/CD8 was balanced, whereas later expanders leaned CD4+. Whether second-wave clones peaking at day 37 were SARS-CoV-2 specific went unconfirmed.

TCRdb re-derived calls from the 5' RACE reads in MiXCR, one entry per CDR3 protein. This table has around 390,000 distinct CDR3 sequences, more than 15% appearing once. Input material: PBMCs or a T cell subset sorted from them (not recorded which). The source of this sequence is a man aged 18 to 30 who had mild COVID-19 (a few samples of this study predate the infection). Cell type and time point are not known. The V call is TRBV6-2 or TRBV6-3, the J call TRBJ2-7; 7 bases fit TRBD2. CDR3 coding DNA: TGTGCCAGCAGCCCAGGCCTAGCGGAGACCTACGAGCAGTACTTC. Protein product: CASSPGLAETYEQYF.